The following is a T cell receptor (beta chain) sequence with its context. The data are from a study of shared clonotypes between healthy human individuals. Study-level background: The study used three CD4 naive, three CD4 memory, two CD8 naive and one CD8 memory plate per donor.

The assay used deep level. It was across several immunoSEQ plates that each subset's genomic DNA was evenly split. Replicate sorted-subset PCRs were loaded with around 200 ng DNA, 30,000 to 35,000 T cell genomes. Sequencing used immunoSEQ multiplex PCR; TCRdb keeps in-frame clones, though not all of them. The profile shows about 320,000 clones, more than 75% of them singletons. V lost 4 bases and J lost 3, with 11 bases in between. The V gene's germline CDR1 is SGDLS and CDR2 YYNGEE. The CDR3 extends over 13 amino acids. This TCR derives from a man younger than 35 in good health. The V and J genes are TRBV9 and TRBJ2-7; no clear D gene. The sample consisted of memory CD8+ T cells sorted from blood. The subset here: CD45RO+ cells pooled with CCR7-negative TemRA cells. The CDR3 bases are TGTGCCAGCAGCACCGGACCGTTCTACGAGCAGTACTTC. Protein: CASSTGPFYEQYF.